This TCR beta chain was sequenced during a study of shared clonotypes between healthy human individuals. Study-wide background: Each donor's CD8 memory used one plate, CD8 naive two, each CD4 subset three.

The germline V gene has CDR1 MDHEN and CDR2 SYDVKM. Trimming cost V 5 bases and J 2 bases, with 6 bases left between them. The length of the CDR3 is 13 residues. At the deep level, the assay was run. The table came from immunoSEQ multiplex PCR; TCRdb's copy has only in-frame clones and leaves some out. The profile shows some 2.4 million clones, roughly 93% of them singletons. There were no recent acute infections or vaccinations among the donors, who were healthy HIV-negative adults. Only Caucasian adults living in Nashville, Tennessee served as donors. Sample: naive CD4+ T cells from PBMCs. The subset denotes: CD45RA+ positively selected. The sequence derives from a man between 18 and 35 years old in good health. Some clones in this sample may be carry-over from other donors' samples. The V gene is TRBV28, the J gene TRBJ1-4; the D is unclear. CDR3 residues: CASSPNTNEKLFF. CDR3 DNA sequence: TGTGCCAGCAGTCCGAACACTAATGAAAAACTGTTTTTT.